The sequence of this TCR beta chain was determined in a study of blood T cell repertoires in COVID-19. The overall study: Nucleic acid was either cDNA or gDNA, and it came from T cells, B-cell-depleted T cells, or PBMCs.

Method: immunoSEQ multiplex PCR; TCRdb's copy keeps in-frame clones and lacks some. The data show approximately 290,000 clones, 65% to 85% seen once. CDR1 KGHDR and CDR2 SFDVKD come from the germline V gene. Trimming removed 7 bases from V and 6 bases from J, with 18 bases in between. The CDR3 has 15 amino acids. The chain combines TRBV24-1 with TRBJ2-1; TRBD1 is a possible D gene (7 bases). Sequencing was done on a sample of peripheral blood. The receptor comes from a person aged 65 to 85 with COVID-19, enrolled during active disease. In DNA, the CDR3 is TGTGCCACCAGCGCGGGGACAGAGAAGCCCAATGAGCAGTTCTTC. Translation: CATSAGTEKPNEQFF.